The 24 T cell receptor beta chains listed next were all sequenced from one sample in a study of identifying expanded T cells in peripheral blood. Assay used: immunoSEQ multiplex PCR; TCRdb lists only in-frame clones, some missing. The sample records around 100,000 clones, around 89% being singletons. The material sequenced was blood. The receptors shown here come from a person aged 18-70 years in good health.

The chain uses TRBV29-1 and TRBJ1-2, with D maybe TRBD1 (5 bases). The CDR3 loop spans 10 amino acids. Trimming left V 5 bases short and J 7 bases short, with 8 bases between. Germline V gene data show CDR1 as SQVTM and CDR2 as ANQGSEA. CDR3 in DNA: TGCAGCGTTCAGGGTCCTGGCTACACCTTC. The encoded protein is CSVQGPGYTF.

The V gene is TRBV21-1, the J gene TRBJ1-1. TRBV21-1 is assigned pseudogene status. The CDR3 spans 12 residues. In nucleotides, the CDR3 is TGTGCCAGCACCCTTTCTAATACTGAAGCTTTCTTT. Protein sequence: CASTLSNTEAFF.

The sample holds a few counts of this clone. The chain recombines TRBV2 with TRBJ2-7, with D perhaps matching TRBD2 (6 bases). The CDR3 runs 13 residues. Germline V gene lookup returns CDR1 SNHLY and CDR2 FYNNEI. Between the trimmed V and J ends, which lost 8 bases and 1 base, there was a span of 12 bases. CDR3 bases: TGTGCCAGCGAGGGAGGTGTGTCCTACGAGCAGTACTTC. This encodes CASEGGVSYEQYF.

The V call is TRBV28, the J call TRBJ1-5; TRBD1 is a possible D gene (6 bases). This CDR3 is 15 amino acids long. The germline V gene has CDR1 MDHEN and CDR2 SYDVKM. V dropped 2 bases and J dropped 1 base, with 9 bases sitting between them. The CDR3 region has the DNA TGTGCCAGCAGTTTACTAAGGGGGAGCAATCAGCCCCAGCATTTT. Translated: CASSLLRGSNQPQHF. The full variable domain, in which reference TRBV28 and TRBJ1-5 provide the parts outside the CDR3, is DVKVTQSSRYLVKRTGEKVFLECVQDMDHENMFWYRQDPGLGLRLIYFSYDVKMKEKGDIPEGYSVSREKKERFSLILESASTNQTSMYLCASSLLRGSNQPQHFGDGTRLSIL.

The chain uses TRBV7-2 and TRBJ1-1; possible D gene TRBD1, 5 bases. The CDR3 is made up of 14 amino acids. Trimming pared 4 bases from V and 0 bases from J, leaving 9 bases between. Germline values: CDR1 SGHTA, CDR2 FQGNSA. CDR3 region: CASSYRGVNTEAFF. The CDR3, as DNA: TGTGCCAGCAGCTATCGAGGGGTGAACACTGAAGCTTTCTTT.

The chain employs TRBV7-9 and TRBJ1-1; 9 bases are shared with TRBD1. The V segment lost 4 bases and the J segment 3 bases; nucleotides outside the gene matches: 3. The CDR3 is 14 residues long. Germline V CDR1 and CDR2: SEHNR, FQNEAQ (reference sequence). The CDR3 bases are TGTGCCAGCAGCTATCGACAGGGGGACACTGAAGCTTTCTTT. This sequence encodes CASSYRQGDTEAFF. The entire variable domain, with the rest obtained from reference TRBV7-9 and TRBJ1-1, is as follows: DTGVSQNPRHKITKRGQNVTFRCDPISEHNRLYWYRQTLGQGPEFLTYFQNEAQLEKSRLLSDRFSAERPKGSFSTLEIQRTEQGDSAMYLCASSYRQGDTEAFFGQGTRLTVV.

The genes are TRBV10-2 and TRBJ2-7, with D perhaps being TRBD1 or TRBD2 (5 bases each). The V gene's germline CDR1 is WSHSY and CDR2 SAAADI. Trimming took 5 bases from V and 0 from J, leaving 17 bases between them. This CDR3 is 16 amino acids long. The CDR3 sequence: CASSMETGRFSYEQYF. The CDR3 region has the DNA TGCGCCAGCAGTATGGAGACGGGGCGATTCTCCTACGAGCAGTACTTC.

The chain is built from TRBV7-2 and TRBJ2-5; 8 positions agree with TRBD2. The V and J ends lost 1 base and 3 bases, in that order; junction bases with no gene match: 4. The germline V gene has CDR1 SGHTA and CDR2 FQGNSA. The CDR3 spans 15 residues. The CDR3 DNA follows: TGTGCCAGCAGCTTAGTCGTTAGCGGGGAAGAGACCCAGTACTTC. Its translation: CASSLVVSGEETQYF.

The rearrangement joins TRBV9 to TRBJ2-5; D may correspond to TRBD1 or TRBD2 (5 bases each). This CDR3 is built from 18 residues. CDR1 and CDR2 from the germline V gene are SGDLS and YYNGEE. V gave up 0 bases and J gave up 2 bases, with 20 bases separating them. In DNA, the CDR3 is TGTGCCAGCAGCGTAGCCCCAGGCTGGGGGTATCCTCAAGAGACCCAGTACTTC. This sequence encodes CASSVAPGWGYPQETQYF.

This rearrangement joins TRBV27 to TRBJ1-1; D call uncertain. Germline V gives CDR1 MNHEY, CDR2 SMNVEV (reference sequence). This CDR3 is 14 amino acids long. V lost 4 bases and J 0 bases, leaving 9 bases between the germline ends. This CDR3 reads CASSWEPLNTEAFF. The CDR3 coding sequence is TGTGCCAGCAGTTGGGAGCCTCTGAACACTGAAGCTTTCTTT.

The chain has TRBV9 and TRBJ2-1; 7 positions match TRBD2. The germline V gene encodes CDR1 SGDLS and CDR2 YYNGEE. After removal of 4 bases from V and 10 bases from J, the junction contained 2 bases not matched to a gene. This CDR3 is built from 11 residues. In DNA, the CDR3 is TGTGCCAGCAGCCGGGACTACGAGCAGTTCTTC. The encoded protein is CASSRDYEQFF.

The V gene is TRBV7-9, the J gene TRBJ2-7; D unclear. Germline V gene sequence: CDR1 SEHNR, CDR2 FQNEAQ (reference sequence). Between the trimmed V and J ends, which lost 3 bases and 2 bases, there was a span of 8 bases. The CDR3 has 13 residues. CDR3 sequence (DNA): TGTGCCAGCAGCTTTGGGTCCCCCTACGAGCAGTACTTC. As protein: CASSFGSPYEQYF.

The CDR3 region is CASSYLGRVTQPQHF. CDR3 in DNA: TGTGCCAGCAGCTACCTGGGGAGGGTGACTCAGCCCCAGCATTTT. The chain uses TRBV21-1 and TRBJ1-5. TRBV21-1 is a pseudogene. This CDR3 region has 15 residues.

This clone came up once. The chain employs TRBV29-1 and TRBJ2-3; a weak D match, TRBD2 (6 bases). Germline assignment: CDR1 SQVTM and CDR2 ANQGSEA. V was cut by 6 bases and J by 4 bases, with 23 bases left in between. The CDR3 sequence is 16 residues long. This CDR3 reads CSVHKSGSIRADTQYF. The CDR3, as DNA: TGCAGCGTCCACAAGTCCGGGAGCATCCGCGCAGATACGCAGTATTTT.

This chain uses TRBV28 with TRBJ1-6; no clear D gene. Germline loops: CDR1 MDHEN, CDR2 SYDVKM. V lost 7 bases and J lost 4, with 5 bases in between. This CDR3 contains 12 residues. As DNA, the CDR3 is TGTGCCAGCAATGAATATAATTCACCCCTCCACTTT. Its protein product is CASNEYNSPLHF.

This sequence joins TRBV5-4 and TRBJ2-3; 7 nucleotides match TRBD2. The length of the CDR3 is 13 residues. After removal of 0 bases from V and 5 bases from J, the junction contained 0 bases not matched to a gene. In germline, CDR1 is SGHNT, CDR2 YYREEE (reference sequence). CDR3 nucleotides: TGTGCCAGCAGCTTGGCGGGGGGAGATACGCAGTATTTT. The encoded protein is CASSLAGGDTQYF.

Only one count was recorded for this clone. CDR3 nucleotide sequence: TGTGCCACGGGTGGGACGGCTGATCAGCCCCAGCATTTT. Its translation: CATGGTADQPQHF. This chain links TRBV6-5 with TRBJ1-5, with a weak D call TRBD1 (5 bases). Trimming took 10 bases from V and 5 from J, leaving 15 bases between them. This CDR3 has 13 residues. In germline, CDR1 is MNHEY, CDR2 SVGAGI.

The rearrangement joins TRBV13 to TRBJ2-3; tentatively, D is TRBD2 (7 bases). Germline lookup yields CDR1 PRHDT and CDR2 FYEKMQ (reference sequence). The CDR3 contains 15 residues. V was shortened by 5 bases and J by 4 bases, with 16 bases between the two germline ends. The CDR3 reads CASSLRQAGADTQYF. The CDR3 bases are TGTGCCAGCAGCCTAAGACAGGCGGGAGCAGATACGCAGTATTTT.

The chain links TRBV7-9 to TRBJ2-6; no clear D. The CDR3 extends over 15 amino acids. V dropped 4 bases and J dropped 6 bases, with 13 bases sitting between them. Germline CDR1 is SEHNR and CDR2 is FQNEAQ (reference sequence). The CDR3 here is CASSSYLGLANVLTF. The CDR3 bases are TGTGCCAGCAGCTCCTATTTAGGGCTGGCCAACGTCCTGACTTTC.

J is TRBJ2-7 and V is TRBV11-2; 7 bases map to TRBD1. CDR1 is SGHAT and CDR2 is FQNNGV in the germline V gene. With V trimmed by 4 bases and J by 3 bases, 9 bases remained unmatched. This CDR3 is 15 amino acids long. CDR3 protein: CASSSQDRAIYEQYF. CDR3 DNA sequence: TGTGCCAGCAGCTCCCAAGACAGGGCCATCTACGAGCAGTACTTC.

The chain joins TRBV29-1 to TRBJ2-3; D might be TRBD1 or TRBD2, each matching 6 bases. Germline CDR1 is SQVTM and CDR2 is ANQGSEA. CDR3 length: 14 amino acids. V was pared by 6 bases and J by 2 bases, with 15 bases between. The CDR3 is CSVGGGPTTDTQYF. The CDR3 nucleotides are TGCAGCGTCGGGGGCGGCCCGACCACAGATACGCAGTATTTT.

The chain has TRBV6-5 and TRBJ2-7, with 14 bases that match TRBD2. Germline CDR1 reads MNHEY; CDR2 reads SVGAGI. The CDR3 is made up of 15 amino acids. The J segment lost 5 bases and the V segment lost 5 bases, leaving 5 bases of the junction unmatched. The chain's CDR3 is CASSRLAGGPHEQYF. The CDR3 region has the DNA TGTGCCAGCAGTCGACTAGCGGGGGGGCCCCACGAGCAGTACTTC.

The chain combines TRBV25-1 with TRBJ2-3, with D perhaps TRBD2 (6 bases). Looked up from germline, CDR1 is MGHDK and CDR2 is SYGVNS. The CDR3 is made up of 15 amino acids. Trimming stripped 5 bases from V and 1 base from J, with 13 bases between. The CDR3 loop reads CASSWYGGRTDTQYF. The CDR3 DNA reads TGTGCCAGCAGTTGGTACGGGGGACGCACAGATACGCAGTATTTT.

The gene calls are TRBV5-1 and TRBJ2-1, with 13 bases matching TRBD2. The CDR3 covers 16 residues. After removal of 0 bases from V and 9 bases from J, the junction contained 6 bases not matched to a gene. The germline gives CDR1 SGHRS, CDR2 YFSETQ. The CDR3 nucleotides are TGCGCCAGCAGCTTGGCTGAGGGACTAGCGGGGCCTGAGCAGTTCTTC. The encoded protein is CASSLAEGLAGPEQFF.